This TCR beta chain was captured in a study of control samples from healthy donors and cancer patients. Method: immunoSEQ multiplex PCR; TCRdb's copy keeps in-frame clones and lacks some. The sample shows 150,000 or so clones, 80% to 95% of them seen only once. Per the germline V gene, CDR1 is DFQATT and CDR2 is SNEGSKA (reference sequence). J was trimmed by 3 bases and V by 3 bases; bases with no gene match: 7. The CDR3 has 15 residues. Material for sequencing was blood. The chain employs TRBV20-1 and TRBJ2-1, with TRBD2 matching 8 bases. The clonotype comes from a woman in her 30s in good health. The CDR3 protein is CSASRLATDYNEQFF. The CDR3 DNA reads TGCAGTGCTAGTAGACTAGCGACCGACTACAATGAGCAGTTCTTC.